The 15 T cell receptor beta chains below all came from one sample that was sequenced in a study of PD-L1 blockade in urothelial cancer. Time point indicated: pretreatment peripheral blood. The method was immunoSEQ multiplex PCR; TCRdb's version includes in-frame clones alone and lacks a portion of them. The sample includes tens of thousands of clones, around 75% of them seen just once. The sample consisted of PBMCs, taken around atezolizumab (anti-PD-L1) treatment. The receptors originated from a man aged 65-85 years with urothelial cancer.

The chain has TRBV19 and TRBJ2-3, with 11 bases aligning to TRBD2. The germline gives CDR1 LNHDA, CDR2 SQIVND (reference sequence). Trimming at V came to 5 bases and at J to 1 base, leaving 2 bases not matched to a gene. This CDR3 has 15 residues. The CDR3 DNA reads as TGTGCCAGTAGTCCGACTAGCGGGGGCACAGATACGCAGTATTTT. Amino acids: CASSPTSGGTDTQYF.

This clone was counted many times. The chain is built from TRBV25-1 and TRBJ2-3, with 8 positions matching TRBD2. The germline V gene encodes CDR1 MGHDK and CDR2 SYGVNS. There are 16 residues in the CDR3. J gave up 5 bases and V 2 bases, and 9 bases lay outside the gene matches. The CDR3 region has the DNA TGTGCCAGCAGTGAAGGAAGCGGGAGTGAGGTAGATACGCAGTATTTT. As protein: CASSEGSGSEVDTQYF.

The V call is TRBV4-1, the J call TRBJ1-1, with D maybe TRBD1 (6 bases). V shed 1 base and J shed 5 bases, with 14 bases lying between them. Germline V lookup: CDR1 MGHRA, CDR2 YSYEKL. This CDR3 is built from 15 residues. The CDR3 protein is CASSQAIGGGTEAFF. CDR3 nucleotide sequence: TGCGCCAGCAGCCAAGCTATAGGGGGAGGGACTGAAGCTTTCTTT.

This clone was detected a few times. The chain couples TRBV5-1 to TRBJ1-2, with 7 bases aligning to TRBD1. CDR1 and CDR2 from the germline V gene are SGHRS and YFSETQ. This CDR3 has 15 residues. J lost 8 bases, V lost 4 bases, and 14 bases had no gene match. The CDR3 region is CASSPDPGTAKGYTF. The CDR3 nucleotides are TGCGCCAGCAGCCCGGACCCCGGGACAGCGAAGGGCTACACCTTC.

This CDR3 is CASSLSGSWDTGELFF. CDR3 DNA: TGTGCCAGCAGCTTAAGCGGGAGTTGGGACACCGGGGAGCTGTTTTTT. The chain combines TRBV7-2 with TRBJ2-2; the match to TRBD2 covers 8 bases. Losses at the gene ends were 2 bases for V and 3 bases for J; bases not matched to a gene: 5. CDR1 is SGHTA and CDR2 is FQGNSA in the germline V gene. The CDR3 has 16 amino acids.

This chain links TRBV2 with TRBJ1-5; 9 bases map to TRBD1. Germline loops: CDR1 SNHLY, CDR2 FYNNEI. This CDR3 has 17 amino acids. V lost 6 bases to trimming and J lost 2 bases; unmatched junction nucleotides: 11. The CDR3 coding sequence is TGTGCCAGCAGCCACGACAGGGGGGGCTATGGCAATCAGCCCCAGCATTTT. It encodes CASSHDRGGYGNQPQHF.

This clone was seen just once. This chain joins TRBV4-3 and TRBJ2-3, with unresolved D. CDR3 size: 14 residues. Trimming cost V 1 base and J 0 bases, with 5 bases left between them. Germline assignment: CDR1 LGHNA and CDR2 YSLEER. The CDR3 loop reads CASSQGVSTDTQYF. Written as DNA, the CDR3 is TGCGCCAGCAGCCAAGGAGTGAGCACAGATACGCAGTATTTT.

V gene TRBV7-6 combines with J gene TRBJ1-2; 7 bases align to TRBD1. The CDR3 is 13 residues long. Unmatched junction bases numbered 5, after V lost 5 bases and J lost 5 bases. The germline gives CDR1 SGHVS, CDR2 FNYEAQ. CDR3 loop: CASSARQGYGYTF. In nucleotides, the CDR3 is TGTGCCAGCAGCGCCCGACAGGGATATGGCTACACCTTC.

The CDR3 coding sequence is TGTGCCAGCAGCCTCAGCGCTAGCGGGAGAAACACCGGGGAGCTGTTTTTT. This gives the protein CASSLSASGRNTGELFF. The genes are TRBV9 and TRBJ2-2, with TRBD2 matching 10 bases. The V gene end was trimmed by 4 bases and the J gene end by 2 bases; junction bases not matched to a gene: 8. The CDR3 contains 17 residues. Germline V gives CDR1 SGDLS, CDR2 YYNGEE.

This clone is termed medium-sized. The genes are TRBV2 and TRBJ2-1; TRBD2 matches 9 bases. After removal of 2 bases from V and 6 bases from J, the junction contained 2 bases not matched to a gene. This CDR3 is built from 14 residues. The V gene's germline CDR1 is SNHLY and CDR2 FYNNEI. CDR3 DNA sequence: TGTGCCAGCAGTGAACTACTAGCGGGCAATGAGCAGTTCTTC. This encodes CASSELLAGNEQFF.

The gene calls are TRBV4-2 and TRBJ2-5; 9 bases are shared with TRBD2. V shed 3 bases, J shed 4 bases, and the junction held 6 bases outside the gene matches. CDR1 is LGHNA and CDR2 is YNFKEQ in the germline V gene. The CDR3 has 15 amino acids. The CDR3 region is CASSQGAGGRETQYF. CDR3 nucleotides: TGTGCCAGCAGCCAGGGGGCGGGGGGGCGAGAGACCCAGTACTTC.

The chain has TRBV25-1 and TRBJ2-3; the match to TRBD2 covers 14 bases. The length of the CDR3 is 16 residues. Germline V gene sequence: CDR1 MGHDK, CDR2 SYGVNS. V shed 6 bases, J shed 6 bases, and the junction held 8 bases outside the gene matches. CDR3 loop: CASRPRLAGGLDTQYF. CDR3 sequence (DNA): TGTGCCAGCAGACCCCGACTAGCGGGGGGGCTGGATACGCAGTATTTT.

This clone is a singleton in its sample. CDR3 nucleotide sequence: TGCGCCAGCAGCTTGGGGACAGCGGGGGAAGATACGCAGTATTTT. It is translated as CASSLGTAGEDTQYF. This chain connects TRBV5-1 to TRBJ2-3; TRBD2 aligns across 8 bases. J was trimmed by 5 bases and V by 0 bases; bases with no gene match: 5. Per the germline V gene, CDR1 is SGHRS and CDR2 is YFSETQ. The CDR3 totals 15 residues.

This sequence joins TRBV7-3 and TRBJ2-1; tentatively, D is TRBD2 (5 bases). V lost 2 bases to trimming and J lost 9 bases, with 11 bases between them. This CDR3 region has 13 residues. Germline V lookup: CDR1 SGHTA, CDR2 FQGTGA. CDR3 DNA sequence: TGTGCCAGCAGCTTATCGGGCGGAGGTGAGCAGTTCTTC. Amino acid sequence: CASSLSGGGEQFF.

The chain couples TRBV6-5 to TRBJ1-1; D uncertain. V lost 2 bases, J lost 2 bases, and 12 bases lay in between. Germline-derived CDR1 and CDR2 are MNHEY and SVGAGI. The CDR3 covers 15 residues. The CDR3 reads CASSYIGRHNTEAFF. The CDR3 coding sequence is TGTGCCAGCAGTTACATAGGCAGACATAACACTGAAGCTTTCTTT.